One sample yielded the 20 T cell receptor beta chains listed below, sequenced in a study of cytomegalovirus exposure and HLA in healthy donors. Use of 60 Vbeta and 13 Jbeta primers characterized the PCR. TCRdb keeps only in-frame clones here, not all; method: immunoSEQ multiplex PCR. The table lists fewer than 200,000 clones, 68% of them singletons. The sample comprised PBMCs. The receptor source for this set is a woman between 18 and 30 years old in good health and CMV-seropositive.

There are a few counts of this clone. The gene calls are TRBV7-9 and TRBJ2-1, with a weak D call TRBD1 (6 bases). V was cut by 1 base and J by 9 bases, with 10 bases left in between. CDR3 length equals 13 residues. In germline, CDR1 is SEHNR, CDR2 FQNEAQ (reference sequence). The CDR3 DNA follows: TGTGCCAGCAGCTTAGTAGAGGACAGTGAGCAGTTCTTC. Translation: CASSLVEDSEQFF.

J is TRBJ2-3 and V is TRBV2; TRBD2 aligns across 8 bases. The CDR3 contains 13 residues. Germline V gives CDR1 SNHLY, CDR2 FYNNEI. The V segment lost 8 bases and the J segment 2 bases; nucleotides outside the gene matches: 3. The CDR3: CASDGRATDTQYF. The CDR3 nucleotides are TGTGCCAGCGACGGGAGGGCCACAGATACGCAGTATTTT.

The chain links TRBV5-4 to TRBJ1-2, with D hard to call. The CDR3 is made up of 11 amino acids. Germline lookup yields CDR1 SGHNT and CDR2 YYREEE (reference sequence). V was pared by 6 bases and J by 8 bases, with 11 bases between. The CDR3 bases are TGTGCCAGCACTGGGCTTGGGGGCTACACCTTC. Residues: CASTGLGGYTF.

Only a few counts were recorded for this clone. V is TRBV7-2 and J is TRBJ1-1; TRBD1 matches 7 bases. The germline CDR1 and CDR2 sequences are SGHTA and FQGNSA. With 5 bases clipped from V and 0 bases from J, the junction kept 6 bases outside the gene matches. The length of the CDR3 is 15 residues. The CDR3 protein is CASSNQGQMNTEAFF. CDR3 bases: TGTGCCAGCAGCAACCAGGGACAGATGAACACTGAAGCTTTCTTT. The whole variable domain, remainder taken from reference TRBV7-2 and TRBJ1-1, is GAGVSQSPSNKVTEKGKDVELRCDPISGHTALYWYRQSLGQGLEFLIYFQGNSAPDKSGLPSDRFSAERTGGSVSTLTIQRTQQEDSAVYLCASSNQGQMNTEAFFGQGTRLTVV.

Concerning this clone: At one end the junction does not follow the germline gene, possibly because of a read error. The CDR3 loop is CASIRSRLGPMIF. CDR3 coding DNA: TGTGCCAGCATAAGATCCAGACTGGGTCCAATGATCTTC. The V call is TRBV28, the J call TRBJ2-1; D not certain. The CDR3 has 13 residues. Per the germline V gene, CDR1 is MDHEN and CDR2 is SYDVKM.

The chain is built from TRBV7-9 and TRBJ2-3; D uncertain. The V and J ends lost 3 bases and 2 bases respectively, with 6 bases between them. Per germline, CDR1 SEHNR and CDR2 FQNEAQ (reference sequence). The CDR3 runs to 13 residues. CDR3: CASSLEITDTQYF. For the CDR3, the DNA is TGTGCCAGCAGCTTGGAGATCACAGATACGCAGTATTTT.

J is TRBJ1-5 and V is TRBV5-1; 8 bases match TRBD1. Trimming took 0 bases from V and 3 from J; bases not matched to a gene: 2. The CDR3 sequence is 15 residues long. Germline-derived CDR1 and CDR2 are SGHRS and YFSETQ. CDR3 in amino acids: CASSLGTGHNQPQHF. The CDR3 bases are TGCGCCAGCAGCTTGGGGACAGGGCACAATCAGCCCCAGCATTTT.

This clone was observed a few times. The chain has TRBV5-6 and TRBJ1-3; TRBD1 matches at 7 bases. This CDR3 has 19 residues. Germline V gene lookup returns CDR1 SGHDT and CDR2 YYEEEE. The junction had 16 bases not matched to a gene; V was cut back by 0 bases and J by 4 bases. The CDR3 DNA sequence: TGTGCCAGCAGCTTGGTCGCTACAGGGGTCGTAAGGGCCGGAAACACCATATATTTT. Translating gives CASSLVATGVVRAGNTIYF.

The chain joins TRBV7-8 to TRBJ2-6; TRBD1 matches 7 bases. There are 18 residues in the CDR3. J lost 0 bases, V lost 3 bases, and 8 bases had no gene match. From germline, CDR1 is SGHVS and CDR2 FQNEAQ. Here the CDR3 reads CASSFVSGGSSGANVLTF. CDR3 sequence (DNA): TGTGCCAGCAGCTTTGTGTCAGGGGGAAGCTCTGGGGCCAACGTCCTGACTTTC.

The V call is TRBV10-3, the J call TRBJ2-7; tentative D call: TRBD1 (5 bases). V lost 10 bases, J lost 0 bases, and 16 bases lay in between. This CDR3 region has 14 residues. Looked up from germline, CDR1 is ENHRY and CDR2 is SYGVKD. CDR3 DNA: TGTGCCACGATAAAGGACAATTACTCCTACGAGCAGTACTTC. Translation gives CATIKDNYSYEQYF.

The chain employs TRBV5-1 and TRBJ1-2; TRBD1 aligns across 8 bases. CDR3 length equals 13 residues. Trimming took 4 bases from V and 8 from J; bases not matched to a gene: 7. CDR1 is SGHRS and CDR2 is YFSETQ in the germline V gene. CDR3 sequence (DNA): TGCGCCAGCAGCAATGGACAGGGTAACGGCTACACCTTC. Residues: CASSNGQGNGYTF.

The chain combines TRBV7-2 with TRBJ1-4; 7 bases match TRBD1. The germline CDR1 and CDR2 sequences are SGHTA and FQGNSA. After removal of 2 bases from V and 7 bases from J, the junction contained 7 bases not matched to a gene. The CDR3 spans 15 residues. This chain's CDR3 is CASSLMTGSSEKLFF. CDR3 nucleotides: TGTGCCAGCAGCTTAATGACAGGGTCCAGTGAAAAACTGTTTTTT.

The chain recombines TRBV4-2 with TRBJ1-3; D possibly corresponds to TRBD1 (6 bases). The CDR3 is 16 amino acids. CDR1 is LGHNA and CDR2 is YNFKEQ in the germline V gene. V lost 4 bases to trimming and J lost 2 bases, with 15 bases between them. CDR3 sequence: CASSLQTAGAGNTIYF. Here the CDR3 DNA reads TGTGCCAGCAGCCTTCAGACCGCAGGGGCTGGAAACACCATATATTTT.

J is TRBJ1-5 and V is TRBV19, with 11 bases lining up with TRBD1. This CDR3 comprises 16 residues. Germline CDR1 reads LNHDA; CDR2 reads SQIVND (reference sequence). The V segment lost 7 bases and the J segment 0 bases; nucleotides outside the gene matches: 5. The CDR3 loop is CASKGTGGYSNQPQHF. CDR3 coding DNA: TGTGCCAGTAAGGGGACAGGGGGATATAGCAATCAGCCCCAGCATTTT.

The CDR3 spells CASLRKLLNEQFF. The DNA for the CDR3 is TGTGCCAGCCTCAGGAAGCTTCTGAATGAGCAGTTCTTC. The rearrangement joins TRBV2 to TRBJ2-1, with D unclear. The ends were cut back, 8 bases at V and 7 bases at J, with 15 bases in the middle. Germline CDR1 and CDR2: SNHLY and FYNNEI. The CDR3 runs to 13 residues.

This chain's CDR3 is CSARTHLGTDTQYF. The CDR3 DNA reads TGCAGCGCAAGGACTCACCTGGGGACAGATACGCAGTATTTT. J is TRBJ2-3 and V is TRBV29-1; D may be TRBD2 (5 bases). Germline assignment: CDR1 SQVTM and CDR2 ANQGSEA. The V and J ends lost 7 bases and 3 bases respectively, with 17 bases between them. The CDR3 covers 14 residues.

This chain's CDR3 is CASFFGGINSPLHF. Here the CDR3 DNA reads TGTGCCAGCTTTTTCGGAGGAATTAATTCACCCCTCCACTTT. The chain carries TRBV5-6 and TRBJ1-6; D is unresolved. The germline gives CDR1 SGHDT, CDR2 YYEEEE. The V gene lost 7 bases and the J gene lost 6 bases, with 14 bases spanning the gap. The CDR3 consists of 14 residues.

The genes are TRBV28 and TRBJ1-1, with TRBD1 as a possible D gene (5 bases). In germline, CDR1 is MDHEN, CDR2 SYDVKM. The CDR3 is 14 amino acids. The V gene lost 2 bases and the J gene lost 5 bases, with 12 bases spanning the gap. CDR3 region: CASSLPGDATEAFF. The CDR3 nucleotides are TGTGCCAGCAGTTTACCGGGGGATGCTACTGAAGCTTTCTTT. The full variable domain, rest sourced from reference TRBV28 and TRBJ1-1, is DVKVTQSSRYLVKRTGEKVFLECVQDMDHENMFWYRQDPGLGLRLIYFSYDVKMKEKGDIPEGYSVSREKKERFSLILESASTNQTSMYLCASSLPGDATEAFFGQGTRLTVV.

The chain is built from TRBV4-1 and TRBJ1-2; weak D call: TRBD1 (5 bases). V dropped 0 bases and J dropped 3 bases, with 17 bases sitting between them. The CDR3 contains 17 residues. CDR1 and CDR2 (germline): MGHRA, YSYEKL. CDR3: CASSQERNSGLHYGYTF. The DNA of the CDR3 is TGCGCCAGCAGCCAAGAACGGAATTCAGGGTTGCACTATGGCTACACCTTC.

In DNA form, the CDR3 reads TGTGCCTGTGAGTTTAGCACAGATACGCAGTATTTT. Translating it yields CACEFSTDTQYF. This chain connects TRBV30 to TRBJ2-3; D gene ambiguous. Germline V gene sequence: CDR1 GTSNPN, CDR2 SVGIG (reference sequence). The CDR3 consists of 12 residues. Deletions cut 6 bases from V and 0 bases from J, with 7 bases between.